This T cell receptor beta chain derives from a study of T-cell reconstitution after alpha-beta-depleted transplantation in children. During its preparation, the TCRbeta library received unique molecular identifiers. TCRdb itself ran the PCR reads through MiXCR, one entry per CDR3 protein. The sample yields about 980,000 distinct CDR3 sequences, about 29% seen once. Study-wide results and limits: Alpha-beta T cells about two months after transplant reportedly derived from several hundred expanded graft clones. Surviving recipient T cells and thymic progenitors produced the high day-60 TCRbeta diversity seen in some patients. T-cell counts and diversity at one year post-transplant came mainly from newly produced T cells.

The CDR3 spans 19 residues. CDR1 is SNHLY, CDR2 FYNNEI, per germline. V was pared by 1 base and J by 4 bases, with 18 bases of the junction left unmatched. Notes on this clonotype: Its antigen remains unidentified.

This clonotype was obtained from a boy under two years old who had a stem cell transplant for SCID, so the T cells may come from the graft donor. The chain recombines TRBV2 with TRBJ1-2; 7 bases are a match to TRBD1. The specimen was PBMCs, mostly from graft donor cells, collected 360 days after TCRalphabeta/CD19-depleted stem cell transplant. This CDR3 is CASSEGGEGQGGFPYGYTF. For the CDR3, the DNA is TGTGCCAGCAGTGAAGGCGGAGAAGGGCAGGGGGGCTTCCCCTATGGCTACACCTTC.